The rows below give T cell receptor beta chains drawn from one sample of a study of shared clonotypes between healthy human individuals. Assay: immunoSEQ multiplex PCR; the TCRdb copy retains only in-frame clones and omits some. The sample shows some 2.1 million clones, about 95% of them seen only once. The sequencing input was naive CD8+ T cells sorted from blood. The receptors originated from a man between 18 and 35 years old in good health. The conserved cysteine and the conserved F or W are not part of the CDR3 here.

V	J	CDR3
TRBV2	TRBJ2-1	ASSTAGSYNEQF
TRBV11-3	TRBJ1-3	ASSLGEDTIY
TRBV27	TRBJ1-6	ASSIRDSFSPLH
TRBV7-6	TRBJ2-5	ASSFLGGQETQY
TRBV6-1	TRBJ1-5	ASSEAGSYQPQH
TRBV6-5	TRBJ2-7	ASSYGPGDEQY
TRBV19	TRBJ2-2	ASSIAGGTGELF
TRBV29-1	TRBJ2-7	SVEEIGDEQY
TRBV4-1	TRBJ2-2	ASSPEARTGELF
TRBV5-1	TRBJ2-3	ASSSGPWDTSTDTQY
TRBV5-6	TRBJ2-2	ASSLGTAATGELF
TRBV9	TRBJ2-5	ASSERGARESQY
TRBV2	TRBJ2-1	ASNQLASTYNEQF
TRBV11-1	TRBJ2-5	ASSYRMGQQETQY
TRBV7-9	TRBJ2-5	ASSRRGGLAERETQY
TRBV7-9	TRBJ2-7	ASSPENGEQY
TRBV9	TRBJ2-7	ASSAQGYEQY
TRBV19	TRBJ2-2	ASSIVANTGELF
TRBV4-1	TRBJ1-5	ASSQGWGGQPQH
TRBV6-5	TRBJ2-1	ASSPRAGTLGEQF
TRBV27	TRBJ1-2	ASSLRTGRDGYT
TRBV6-6	TRBJ1-2	ASSLGQGAGGYT
TRBV4-1	TRBJ1-5	ASSQESGGAPAKGSNQPQH
TRBV7-8	TRBJ2-3	ASSLIPGGGDTQY
TRBV29-1	TRBJ1-3	SAGQLGNTIY
TRBV27	TRBJ2-7	ASSSLTSGGRVSYEQY
TRBV27	TRBJ1-2	ASGRRLYGYT
TRBV4-3	TRBJ2-3	ASSQDGGEGTDTQY
TRBV11-2	TRBJ2-7	ASSPGAHSSYEQY
TRBV7-2	TRBJ2-1	ASSLSGAGGRRSEQF
TRBV7-8	TRBJ2-1	ASSPTTGVDYNEQF
TRBV30	TRBJ1-4	AWSSGTGLWNEKLF
TRBV6-5	TRBJ1-6	ASRGTKSYNSPLH
TRBV19	TRBJ1-5	ASSMTVYQPQH
TRBV9	TRBJ2-5	ASSLNSVFETQY
TRBV13	TRBJ1-1	ASSLGWLNTEAF